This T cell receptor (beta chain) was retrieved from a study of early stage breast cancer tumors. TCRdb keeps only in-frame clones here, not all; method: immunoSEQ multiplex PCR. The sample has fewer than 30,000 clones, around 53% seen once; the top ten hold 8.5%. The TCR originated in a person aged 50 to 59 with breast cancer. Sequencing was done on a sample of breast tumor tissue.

The CDR3 nucleotides read TGTGCCAGCAGCCCTCCGGACAGCCAGTTGTTCGCAGCTTTCTTT. It encodes CASSPPDSQLFAAFF. The genes are TRBV11-1 and TRBJ1-1; possible D gene TRBD1, 6 bases. V lost 5 bases, J lost 10 bases, and 23 bases lay in between. CDR1 and CDR2 (germline): SGHAT, FQDESV (reference sequence). The CDR3 sequence is 15 residues long.